A single sample gave rise to the 30 T cell receptor beta chains below, sequenced in a study of shared clonotypes between healthy human individuals. Only in-frame clones appear in the TCRdb table, and some are missing; sequencing was by immunoSEQ multiplex PCR. The sample lists 2 million to 2.5 million clones, roughly 94% occurring once. The sequenced material came from naive CD4+ T cells sorted from blood. Described subset: CD45RA+ positively selected. These receptors were collected from a man in his late teens or twenties in good health.

The J gene is TRBJ1-1, the V gene TRBV10-3, with D unclear. CDR1 ENHRY and CDR2 SYGVKD come from the germline V gene. The CDR3 length is 18 residues. V was clipped by 3 bases and J by 0 bases, with 20 bases between them. Written as DNA, the CDR3 is TGTGCCATCAGTGACCTGATCACGGGTCCAAAGATGAACACTGAAGCTTTCTTT. Translated: CAISDLITGPKMNTEAFF.

V gene TRBV19 combines with J gene TRBJ1-1, with a tentative D call TRBD1 (6 bases). With 6 bases removed from V and 1 base from J, the gap between germline ends came to 15 bases. Germline-derived CDR1 and CDR2 are LNHDA and SQIVND (reference sequence). This CDR3 has 15 amino acids. In DNA form, the CDR3 reads TGTGCCAGTAGCCTACAGGGCCTGGAGAACACTGAAGCTTTCTTT. Encoded protein: CASSLQGLENTEAFF.

V gene TRBV18 combines with J gene TRBJ1-2; maybe TRBD1 (6 bases). Germline-derived CDR1 and CDR2 are KGHSH and LQKENI. The V gene lost 6 bases and the J gene lost 2 bases, with 16 bases spanning the gap. The CDR3 has 15 amino acids. Here the CDR3 reads CASSPGQQENYGYTF. In DNA form, the CDR3 reads TGTGCCAGCTCCCCCGGACAGCAAGAAAACTATGGCTACACCTTC.

The chain recombines TRBV19 with TRBJ2-2; D tentatively reads TRBD1 or TRBD2 (5 bases each). Germline V CDR1 and CDR2: LNHDA, SQIVND (reference sequence). The CDR3 extends over 16 amino acids. Trimming removed 4 bases at V and 4 bases at J, with 16 bases between. CDR3: CASSTRDRKVTGELFF. In DNA, the CDR3 is TGTGCCAGTAGTACTCGGGACCGTAAAGTCACCGGGGAGCTGTTTTTT.

The V and J genes are TRBV18 and TRBJ1-1; 7 bases match TRBD1. Germline-derived CDR1 and CDR2 are KGHSH and LQKENI. The CDR3 runs 16 residues. The ends lost 4 bases at V and 4 bases at J; junction bases unmatched: 12. Here the CDR3 DNA reads TGTGCCAGCTCACGGACCGCAGGGGGGAGGGCCACTGAAGCTTTCTTT. This translates into CASSRTAGGRATEAFF.

To note about this clone: Different DNA sequences within this sample yield the same CDR3. CDR3 protein: CAISDLGANTEAFF. DNA for the CDR3: TGTGCCATCAGTGATCTCGGAGCGAACACTGAAGCTTTCTTT. The chain joins TRBV10-3 to TRBJ1-1; the D is unclear. The CDR3 sequence is 14 residues long. Germline CDR1 and CDR2: ENHRY and SYGVKD. Deletions cut 3 bases from V and 1 base from J, with 9 bases between.

The V call is TRBV4-1, the J call TRBJ1-1; possibly TRBD1 for D (6 bases). Germline V lookup: CDR1 MGHRA, CDR2 YSYEKL. The V gene lost 4 bases and the J gene lost 4 bases, with 13 bases spanning the gap. The CDR3 covers 14 residues. The CDR3 DNA reads TGCGCCAGCAGCCTTGCCGAGGGGGTCACTGAAGCTTTCTTT. This sequence encodes CASSLAEGVTEAFF.

This clone has only one observation. The V and J genes are TRBV4-2 and TRBJ2-2, with D possibly matching TRBD1 (5 bases). Germline V gene data show CDR1 as LGHNA and CDR2 as YNFKEQ. This CDR3 is 15 amino acids long. Trimming took off 3 bases at V and 1 base at J, with 9 bases between the two ends. The CDR3 is CASSHETENTGELFF. For the CDR3, the DNA is TGTGCCAGCAGCCACGAGACAGAGAACACCGGGGAGCTGTTTTTT.

V and J are TRBV28 and TRBJ1-5; D is perhaps TRBD1 (5 bases). Trimming left V 4 bases short and J 1 base short, with 8 bases between. Germline CDR1 and CDR2: MDHEN and SYDVKM. The CDR3 contains 14 residues. CDR3 nucleotide sequence: TGTGCCAGCAGTTGGGGGGTAAGCAATCAGCCCCAGCATTTT. Residues: CASSWGVSNQPQHF.

As regards this clone: Additional DNA sequences in this sample encode the identical CDR3. The chain is built from TRBV6-6 and TRBJ2-7, with TRBD1 matching 8 bases. CDR3 size: 13 residues. The germline gives CDR1 MNHNY, CDR2 SVGAGI (reference sequence). The V segment lost 6 bases and the J segment 6 bases; nucleotides outside the gene matches: 7. The CDR3 sequence is CASSPGQGFEQYF. The CDR3 coding sequence is TGTGCCAGCAGCCCCGGACAGGGTTTCGAGCAGTACTTC.

The V gene is TRBV28, the J gene TRBJ1-5; perhaps TRBD1 as D (5 bases). The CDR3 contains 14 residues. CDR1 is MDHEN, CDR2 SYDVKM, per germline. V lost 6 bases to trimming and J lost 6 bases, with 15 bases between them. In nucleotides, the CDR3 is TGTGCCAGCAGCCAGGGCGGGGATAGTCAGCCCCAGCATTTT. This encodes CASSQGGDSQPQHF.

The genes are TRBV6-1 and TRBJ1-6, with a weak D call TRBD1 (6 bases). The CDR3 spans 15 residues. Germline loops: CDR1 MNHNS, CDR2 SASEGT. The germline V and J ends were trimmed by 6 bases and 9 bases, with 18 bases remaining between them. The DNA for the CDR3 is TGTGCCAGCAGACCACAAACAGGGATGGCTTCACCCCTCCACTTT. This codes for CASRPQTGMASPLHF.

V is TRBV7-2 and J is TRBJ1-1; D gene uncertain. From germline, CDR1 is SGHTA and CDR2 FQGNSA. The V end was cut by 7 bases, the J end by 4 bases, with 13 bases between. This CDR3 region has 13 residues. In DNA form, the CDR3 reads TGTGCCAGCATCCGGAACATTGGCACTGAAGCTTTCTTT. Translated, it gives CASIRNIGTEAFF.

This clone is a singleton in its sample. The rearrangement links TRBV12-5 to TRBJ2-6, with 7 bases matching TRBD2. Looked up from germline, CDR1 is LGHNT and CDR2 is FRNRAP. Losses at the gene ends were 5 bases for V and 9 bases for J; bases not matched to a gene: 1. This CDR3 has 12 amino acids. The CDR3 coding sequence is TGTGCTAGTGGTAGGGACTACAACGTCCTGACTTTC. Its translation: CASGRDYNVLTF.

Comments on this clone: Other DNA sequences of this sample code for an identical CDR3. V and J are TRBV5-1 and TRBJ1-6; no clear D. This CDR3 is 15 amino acids long. V was pared by 0 bases and J by 7 bases, with 11 bases between. Germline V lookup: CDR1 SGHRS, CDR2 YFSETQ. The CDR3 bases are TGCGCCAGCAGCTTGGCACTAACGGGGAATTCACCCCTCCACTTT. Protein product: CASSLALTGNSPLHF.

The chain couples TRBV18 to TRBJ2-7; 12 bases agree with TRBD2. Germline assignment: CDR1 KGHSH and CDR2 LQKENI. V lost 3 bases to trimming and J lost 4 bases; unmatched junction nucleotides: 4. The CDR3 length is 15 residues. The chain's CDR3 is CASSPTSGSGYEQYF. Here the CDR3 DNA reads TGTGCCAGCTCACCGACTAGCGGGAGTGGGTACGAGCAGTACTTC.

This sequence joins TRBV5-1 and TRBJ1-4; 8 positions agree with TRBD1. This CDR3 spans 14 amino acids. Germline loops: CDR1 SGHRS, CDR2 YFSETQ. The V gene end was trimmed by 5 bases and the J gene end by 7 bases; junction bases not matched to a gene: 7. As DNA, the CDR3 is TGCGCCAGCAGTGAGGCAGGGGGCACTGAAAAACTGTTTTTT. Amino acids: CASSEAGGTEKLFF.

The chain links TRBV11-3 to TRBJ2-3; 7 bases are a match to TRBD1. The CDR3 has 16 amino acids. Losses at the gene ends were 5 bases for V and 1 base for J; bases not matched to a gene: 9. The germline V gene has CDR1 SGHNT and CDR2 YENEEA. Written as DNA, the CDR3 is TGTGCCAGCAGCCCCGGGGTGGGGACAGGCACAGATACGCAGTATTTT. Amino acid sequence: CASSPGVGTGTDTQYF.

The V and J genes are TRBV6-6 and TRBJ1-4; a weak D match, TRBD1 (6 bases). CDR1 and CDR2 (germline): MNHNY, SVGAGI (reference sequence). V shed 5 bases and J shed 0 bases, with 10 bases lying between them. The CDR3 extends over 15 amino acids. The CDR3 protein is CASSPGQSTNEKLFF. CDR3 DNA sequence: TGTGCCAGCAGTCCAGGACAGTCAACTAATGAAAAACTGTTTTTT.

This clone was seen only once. The V and J genes are TRBV10-3 and TRBJ2-7; 7 nucleotides align to TRBD2. With 6 bases clipped from V and 2 bases from J, the junction kept 7 bases outside the gene matches. Germline V gene lookup returns CDR1 ENHRY and CDR2 SYGVKD. The CDR3 is 14 residues long. CDR3 protein: CAISPGLPPYEQYF. The CDR3 DNA reads as TGTGCCATCAGCCCGGGACTACCGCCCTACGAGCAGTACTTC.

The chain recombines TRBV18 with TRBJ1-2; a weak D match, TRBD1 (6 bases). The CDR3 consists of 14 residues. CDR1 is KGHSH and CDR2 is LQKENI in the germline V gene. V shed 5 bases and J shed 8 bases, with 18 bases lying between them. CDR3 amino acids: CASSSPGAPQGYTF. The DNA for the CDR3 is TGTGCCAGCTCATCTCCAGGGGCGCCTCAAGGCTACACCTTC. Variable domain in full (rest from reference TRBV18 and TRBJ1-2): NAGVMQNPRHLVRRRGQEARLRCSPMKGHSHVYWYRQLPEEGLKFMVYLQKENIIDESGMPKERFSAEFPKEGPSILRIQQVVRGDSAAYFCASSSPGAPQGYTFGSGTRLTVV.

Only a few counts were recorded for this clone. The rearrangement joins TRBV2 to TRBJ1-2; possibly TRBD1 for D (6 bases). The CDR3 runs 14 residues. The ends were cut back, 7 bases at V and 4 bases at J, with 16 bases in the middle. Germline assignment: CDR1 SNHLY and CDR2 FYNNEI. CDR3 sequence reads: CASKRSDSSYGYTF. The CDR3 DNA follows: TGTGCCAGCAAACGCTCGGACAGCTCCTATGGCTACACCTTC.

CDR3 in DNA: TGTGCCAGCAGCCTAAGAGGGAAAAGCGACGAGCAGTACTTC. Translating gives CASSLRGKSDEQYF. J is TRBJ2-7 and V is TRBV7-3, with D perhaps matching TRBD2 (5 bases). The CDR3 has 14 amino acids. The V gene's germline CDR1 is SGHTA and CDR2 FQGTGA. The V and J ends lost 5 bases and 5 bases respectively, with 16 bases between them.

The chain employs TRBV6-5 and TRBJ2-7; D remains unclear. V was shortened by 4 bases and J by 0 bases, with 16 bases between the two germline ends. CDR3 length equals 16 residues. Germline loops: CDR1 MNHEY, CDR2 SVGAGI. In nucleotides, the CDR3 is TGTGCCAGCAGTTCTTTAGGCGGCCGGCCCTCCTACGAGCAGTACTTC. Protein sequence: CASSSLGGRPSYEQYF.

The chain is built from TRBV7-9 and TRBJ2-3; 7 positions agree with TRBD2. Germline V gene lookup returns CDR1 SEHNR and CDR2 FQNEAQ (reference sequence). With V trimmed by 1 base and J by 0 bases, 7 bases remained unmatched. This CDR3 contains 17 residues. This CDR3 reads CASSLGSLAVSTDTQYF. The CDR3 DNA follows: TGTGCCAGCAGCTTAGGAAGTCTAGCGGTTAGCACAGATACGCAGTATTTT.

Regarding this clone: This may arise from a read error, as a much more abundant clone is one base away. Other DNA sequences of this sample code for an identical CDR3. V is TRBV25-1 and J is TRBJ2-7, with D possibly called TRBD1 or TRBD2 (5 bases each). Per the germline V gene, CDR1 is MGHDK and CDR2 is SYGVNS. The CDR3 extends over 16 amino acids. The CDR3 bases are TGTGCTAGCAGTGAAACCGGGACCAAGAAGTCCTACGAGCAGTACTTC. Translating gives CASSETGTKKSYEQYF.

The gene calls are TRBV4-3 and TRBJ2-4, with a possible D match to TRBD2 (5 bases). The germline V gene encodes CDR1 LGHNA and CDR2 YSLEER. Trimming pared 3 bases from V and 0 bases from J, leaving 6 bases between. The CDR3 runs 14 residues. The chain's CDR3 is CASSQDLAKNIQYF. DNA of the CDR3: TGCGCCAGCAGCCAGGACTTAGCCAAAAACATTCAGTACTTC.

As to this clone: This sample also contains other DNA sequences that code for the same CDR3. V is TRBV5-4 and J is TRBJ1-2; tentative D call: TRBD1 (5 bases). The V and J ends lost 1 base and 1 base respectively, with 8 bases between them. Germline V gene sequence: CDR1 SGHNT, CDR2 YYREEE (reference sequence). This CDR3 region has 14 residues. The CDR3 region is CASSLPGLNYGYTF. The CDR3 DNA sequence: TGTGCCAGCAGCTTGCCAGGGCTTAACTATGGCTACACCTTC. Full variable domain (rest looked up from reference TRBV5-4 and TRBJ1-2): ETGVTQSPTHLIKTRGQQVTLRCSSQSGHNTVSWYQQALGQGPQFIFQYYREEENGRGNFPPRFSGLQFPNYSSELNVNALELDDSALYLCASSLPGLNYGYTFGSGTRLTVV.

The chain employs TRBV19 and TRBJ1-1, with a tentative D call TRBD1 (6 bases). Trimming stripped 2 bases from V and 1 base from J, with 8 bases between. This CDR3 spans 14 amino acids. The V gene's germline CDR1 is LNHDA and CDR2 SQIVND (reference sequence). The CDR3 coding sequence is TGTGCCAGTAGTATAACAGGGACGAACACTGAAGCTTTCTTT. It codes for CASSITGTNTEAFF.

V gene TRBV5-4 combines with J gene TRBJ1-2; 7 nucleotides agree with TRBD1. J gave up 1 base and V 5 bases, and 8 bases lay outside the gene matches. Germline CDR1 reads SGHNT; CDR2 reads YYREEE (reference sequence). This CDR3 spans 15 amino acids. This CDR3 reads CASRSGTANNYGYTF. The CDR3 DNA sequence: TGTGCCAGCAGATCCGGGACAGCTAATAACTATGGCTACACCTTC.